Shown below are 31 T cell receptor beta chains from a single sample sequenced in a study of molecular identifiers for immune sequencing clone quantification. TCRdb called the PCR reads again in MiXCR, with one record for every CDR3 protein. Of 350,000 or so distinct CDR3 sequences listed, roughly a fifth are singletons. Sequencing was done on a sample of naive CD8+ T cells from blood, with Jurkat cell RNA spiked in. Subset: FACS-sorted CD8+CD4-CCR7+CD45RA+ naive T cells. The receptors were sampled from a human donor in good health. Some libraries in this study had Jurkat cell RNA spiked in.

A remark on this clonotype: Germline and junction disagree at one end, which may indicate a read error. The chain employs TRBV11-3 and TRBJ2-1, with 11 nucleotides matching TRBD1. Germline loops: CDR1 SGHNT, CDR2 YENEEA. The CDR3 has 16 amino acids. The CDR3 spells CASGLTGTGGPNEQFF. The CDR3 DNA sequence: TGTGCCAGCGGCTTAACCGGGACAGGGGGACCCAATGAGCAGTTCTTC.

This clonotype was picked up a small number of times. The V call is TRBV30, the J call TRBJ2-3; D remains ambiguous. This CDR3 region has 13 residues. Trimming shortened V by 2 bases and J by 0 bases, and 6 bases separated the two germline ends. Germline V gene sequence: CDR1 GTSNPN, CDR2 SVGIG (reference sequence). The DNA of the CDR3 is TGTGCCTGGAGTCCGTGGAGCACAGATACGCAGTATTTT. This translates into CAWSPWSTDTQYF.

This clonotype was detected many times. The chain employs TRBV10-3 and TRBJ1-5, with 12 nucleotides matching TRBD1. The ends lost 6 bases at V and 6 bases at J; junction bases unmatched: 3. In germline, CDR1 is ENHRY, CDR2 SYGVKD. The length of the CDR3 is 14 residues. CDR3 DNA: TGTGCCATCAGCGGGACAGGGGGCAGTCAGCCCCAGCATTTT. This sequence encodes CAISGTGGSQPQHF.

The rearrangement uses TRBV4-3 and TRBJ2-3, with 8 bases identical to TRBD1. This CDR3 is built from 17 residues. The germline CDR1 and CDR2 sequences are LGHNA and YSLEER. The V gene end was trimmed by 0 bases and the J gene end by 3 bases; junction bases not matched to a gene: 8. The CDR3 DNA reads TGCGCCAGCAGCCAAGATGGCCCAGGGGGCGAGACAGATACGCAGTATTTT. As protein: CASSQDGPGGETDTQYF.

This clonotype occurred many times. The chain couples TRBV7-9 to TRBJ1-1, with D tentatively TRBD1 (5 bases). The CDR3 consists of 16 residues. V lost 4 bases and J 4 bases, leaving 19 bases between the germline ends. Germline assignment: CDR1 SEHNR and CDR2 FQNEAQ (reference sequence). CDR3 in amino acids: CASSSPDSVLGTEAFF. As DNA, the CDR3 is TGTGCCAGCAGCTCGCCCGACAGCGTCTTGGGCACTGAAGCTTTCTTT.

This clonotype showed up many times. The chain joins TRBV9 to TRBJ1-2, with D tentatively TRBD1 (5 bases). V lost 2 bases, J lost 0 bases, and 14 bases lay in between. The CDR3 is 16 amino acids. Per germline, CDR1 SGDLS and CDR2 YYNGEE. DNA for the CDR3: TGTGCCAGCAGCGTTTTCGACAGCCCATCTAACTATGGCTACACCTTC. This translates into CASSVFDSPSNYGYTF.

This clonotype turned up a few times. This CDR3 reads CSARGQGVGQPQHF. Written as DNA, the CDR3 is TGCAGTGCTAGAGGACAGGGCGTAGGTCAGCCCCAGCATTTT. The V call is TRBV20-1, the J call TRBJ1-5; 7 positions match TRBD1. There are 14 residues in the CDR3. Germline V gene sequence: CDR1 DFQATT, CDR2 SNEGSKA (reference sequence). Trimming at V came to 1 base and at J to 6 bases, leaving 6 bases not matched to a gene.

This clonotype came up many times. The chain carries TRBV28 and TRBJ2-7, with D possibly being TRBD1 (5 bases). V lost 6 bases to trimming and J lost 3 bases, with 12 bases between them. CDR1 is MDHEN, CDR2 SYDVKM, per germline. The CDR3 covers 13 residues. CDR3 protein: CASSLDTNYEQYF. The CDR3 DNA reads TGTGCCAGCAGCCTGGACACCAACTACGAGCAGTACTTC.

This clonotype was observed a handful of times. J is TRBJ1-6 and V is TRBV20-1; tentatively, D is TRBD1 (5 bases). The CDR3 contains 16 residues. Germline CDR1 and CDR2: DFQATT and SNEGSKA (reference sequence). V was trimmed by 3 bases and J by 1 base, leaving 13 bases between them. CDR3 sequence reads: CSASATWTSYNSPLHF. The CDR3 DNA reads TGCAGTGCTAGCGCCACCTGGACATCCTATAATTCACCCCTCCACTTT.

This clonotype appeared many times. The chain's CDR3 is CASSQDREFVKAFF. The CDR3 bases are TGCGCCAGCAGCCAAGATAGGGAGTTCGTCAAAGCTTTCTTT. The chain employs TRBV4-3 and TRBJ1-1, with D unclear. Germline V gives CDR1 LGHNA, CDR2 YSLEER. The CDR3 length is 14 residues. Trimming took 0 bases from V and 9 from J, leaving 14 bases between them.

This clonotype was detected many times. The chain recombines TRBV7-8 with TRBJ2-3; D unclear. Looked up from germline, CDR1 is SGHVS and CDR2 is FQNEAQ. The CDR3 runs to 15 residues. V lost 2 bases and J 3 bases, leaving 12 bases between the germline ends. The CDR3: CASSLHSRWTDTQYF. CDR3 sequence (DNA): TGTGCCAGCAGCTTACACTCTAGATGGACAGATACGCAGTATTTT.

This clonotype came up a few times. This rearrangement joins TRBV20-1 to TRBJ2-1; D possibly corresponds to TRBD1 (6 bases). The CDR3 runs to 14 residues. Between the trimmed V and J ends, which lost 5 bases and 2 bases, there was a span of 13 bases. Looked up from germline, CDR1 is DFQATT and CDR2 is SNEGSKA (reference sequence). CDR3 DNA: TGCAGTGCTCGCTCCGAGGGGGCCTACAATGAGCAGTTCTTC. Its protein product is CSARSEGAYNEQFF.

This clonotype has at least ten counts. This chain links TRBV14 with TRBJ2-4; D remains unclear. Between the trimmed V and J ends, which lost 0 bases and 10 bases, there was a span of 7 bases. This CDR3 region has 12 residues. In germline, CDR1 is SGHDN, CDR2 FVKESK. CDR3 amino acids: CASSQDSAIQYF. DNA for the CDR3: TGTGCCAGCAGCCAAGATTCCGCGATTCAGTACTTC.

In its sample, this clonotype was seen many times. This chain connects TRBV29-1 to TRBJ1-1; 9 bases are a match to TRBD1. The CDR3 length is 16 residues. V gave up 2 bases and J gave up 6 bases; unmatched junction bases: 13. Germline CDR1 SQVTM, CDR2 ANQGSEA. The CDR3 spells CSVEMYGTGRNSEAFF. CDR3 sequence (DNA): TGCAGCGTTGAAATGTACGGGACAGGGCGAAACTCTGAAGCTTTCTTT.

This clonotype was recorded at least ten times. The chain couples TRBV4-3 to TRBJ2-7; TRBD1 aligns across 8 bases. Unmatched junction bases numbered 6, after V lost 3 bases and J lost 2 bases. CDR1 and CDR2 from the germline V gene are LGHNA and YSLEER. The CDR3 contains 15 residues. DNA of the CDR3: TGCGCCAGCAGCCATAGTCGGACAGGGACCTACGAGCAGTACTTC. It is translated as CASSHSRTGTYEQYF.

This clonotype appeared many times. V and J are TRBV7-9 and TRBJ2-3; TRBD2 matches 9 bases. Germline V gene data show CDR1 as SEHNR and CDR2 as FQNEAQ (reference sequence). J gave up 4 bases and V 8 bases, and 10 bases lay outside the gene matches. CDR3 length: 15 amino acids. CDR3 nucleotide sequence: TGTGCCAGCGGCAACGAGGGACTAGCATCAGATACGCAGTATTTT. This sequence encodes CASGNEGLASDTQYF.

In this sample, this clonotype turned up many times. J is TRBJ2-7 and V is TRBV29-1; D may match TRBD1 or TRBD2 (5 bases each). The germline V gene encodes CDR1 SQVTM and CDR2 ANQGSEA. With 7 bases removed from V and 0 bases from J, the gap between germline ends came to 13 bases. CDR3 size: 13 residues. CDR3 in amino acids: CSARDQSSYEQYF. The CDR3 region has the DNA TGCAGCGCCAGGGACCAAAGCTCCTACGAGCAGTACTTC.

Turning to this clonotype: The missing conserved phenylalanine or tryptophan at the end of this CDR3 makes a read error likely. The chain carries TRBV11-3 and TRBJ1-1; possibly TRBD1 for D (5 bases). Trimming shortened V by 5 bases and J by 6 bases, and 10 bases separated the two germline ends. The germline V gene has CDR1 SGHNT and CDR2 YENEEA. This CDR3 comprises 12 residues. In DNA, the CDR3 is TGTGCCAGCAGCGGCGGGGGATCTGAAGCTTTCCTT. This encodes CASSGGGSEAFL.

In its sample, this clonotype was seen many times. This rearrangement joins TRBV7-6 to TRBJ2-5; no clear D gene. Germline V gene lookup returns CDR1 SGHVS and CDR2 FNYEAQ. The CDR3 sequence is 14 residues long. V shed 5 bases and J shed 0 bases, with 10 bases lying between them. The CDR3 reads CASSPQTYQETQYF. CDR3 sequence (DNA): TGTGCCAGCAGCCCACAGACGTACCAAGAGACCCAGTACTTC.

This clonotype was seen at least ten times. The rearrangement links TRBV29-1 to TRBJ2-7, with 11 positions matching TRBD1. The V gene's germline CDR1 is SQVTM and CDR2 ANQGSEA. The junction had 5 bases not matched to a gene; V was cut back by 6 bases and J by 4 bases. There are 13 residues in the CDR3. CDR3: CSVLDRGQYEQYF. DNA of the CDR3: TGCAGCGTCCTGGACAGGGGGCAGTACGAGCAGTACTTC.

This clonotype was seen only a few times. This chain uses TRBV19 with TRBJ2-7; D ambiguous. CDR1 and CDR2 (germline): LNHDA, SQIVND (reference sequence). CDR3 length: 13 residues. The V and J ends lost 6 bases and 1 base respectively, with 10 bases between them. This chain's CDR3 is CASRAGSSYEQYF. CDR3 nucleotides: TGTGCCAGTAGGGCAGGTTCTTCCTACGAGCAGTACTTC.

Concerning this clonotype itself: Compared with germline, one end of the junction differs, possibly owing to a read error. The V and J genes are TRBV19 and TRBJ2-7; no definite D call. Germline V gene lookup returns CDR1 LNHDA and CDR2 SQIVND (reference sequence). This CDR3 contains 14 residues. DNA for the CDR3: TGTGCCAGTAGTATTAGTGACCTCGCCTACGGGCAGTACTTC. Amino acid sequence: CASSISDLAYGQYF.

This clonotype was picked up many times. The chain combines TRBV6-5 with TRBJ2-2; no clear D. CDR1 MNHEY and CDR2 SVGAGI come from the germline V gene. V lost 2 bases to trimming and J lost 3 bases, with 7 bases between them. The CDR3 sequence is 14 residues long. The CDR3 spells CASSYGQYTGELFF. Written as DNA, the CDR3 is TGTGCCAGCAGTTACGGTCAATACACCGGGGAGCTGTTTTTT.

This clonotype appeared a few times. This chain joins TRBV11-2 and TRBJ2-3; D possibly uses TRBD1 or TRBD2 (6 bases each). Between the trimmed V and J ends, which lost 8 bases and 5 bases, there was a span of 20 bases. The CDR3 is 15 residues long. Germline CDR1 reads SGHAT; CDR2 reads FQNNGV. CDR3 nucleotides: TGTGCCAGCTTCGGGGGCAGGGAGGTTGGAGATACGCAGTATTTT. Amino acids: CASFGGREVGDTQYF.

This clonotype appeared many times. The chain carries TRBV7-2 and TRBJ2-7, with D unclear. V lost 3 bases, J lost 3 bases, and 9 bases lay in between. This CDR3 spans 13 amino acids. Germline V lookup: CDR1 SGHTA, CDR2 FQGNSA. In nucleotides, the CDR3 is TGTGCCAGCAGCTTCGACACGAACTACGAGCAGTACTTC. Amino acid sequence: CASSFDTNYEQYF. The whole variable domain, remainder taken from reference TRBV7-2 and TRBJ2-7, is GAGVSQSPSNKVTEKGKDVELRCDPISGHTALYWYRQSLGQGLEFLIYFQGNSAPDKSGLPSDRFSAERTGGSVSTLTIQRTQQEDSAVYLCASSFDTNYEQYFGPGTRLTVT.

The table lists this clonotype with many counts. V is TRBV5-8 and J is TRBJ2-7; the D gene is possibly TRBD2 (5 bases). V was pared by 1 base and J by 10 bases, with 9 bases between. This CDR3 has 11 amino acids. Germline loops: CDR1 SGHTS, CDR2 YDEGEE. The CDR3 DNA sequence: TGTGCCAGCAGCTTGACCGGGATTCAGTACTTC. This sequence encodes CASSLTGIQYF.

The sample holds many counts of this clonotype. V is TRBV12-3 or TRBV12-4 and J is TRBJ2-3; 7 positions match TRBD1. The junction had 4 bases not matched to a gene; V was cut back by 3 bases and J by 1 base. The CDR3 covers 15 residues. Here the CDR3 DNA reads TGTGCCAGCAGTTTTGAGGGGGCCGGCACAGATACGCAGTATTTT. This translates into CASSFEGAGTDTQYF.

This clonotype was observed at least ten times. The chain links TRBV19 to TRBJ1-5; D gene uncertain. V was shortened by 7 bases and J by 2 bases, with 15 bases between the two germline ends. This CDR3 has 15 amino acids. Germline-derived CDR1 and CDR2 are LNHDA and SQIVND (reference sequence). This CDR3 reads CASKAYLSGNQPQHF. CDR3 nucleotides: TGTGCCAGTAAGGCATACCTGTCTGGCAATCAGCCCCAGCATTTT. Looking up the rest from reference TRBV19 and TRBJ1-5 gives the full variable domain: DGGITQSPKYLFRKEGQNVTLSCEQNLNHDAMYWYRQDPGQGLRLIYYSQIVNDFQKGDIAEGYSVSREKKESFPLTVTSAQKNPTAFYLCASKAYLSGNQPQHFGDGTRLSIL.

As concerns this clonotype: This may be a read error, as it is one base from a much larger clone. The rearrangement joins TRBV2 to TRBJ1-1, with a possible D match to TRBD1 (5 bases). V was cut by 3 bases and J by 0 bases, with 14 bases left in between. Germline values: CDR1 SNHLY, CDR2 FYNNEI. The CDR3 length is 16 residues. CDR3 in amino acids: CASSDGWAGVNTEAFF. As DNA, the CDR3 is TGTGCCAGCAGTGACGGTTGGGCGGGGGTGAACACTGAAGCTTTCTTT.

Concerning this clonotype: A much bigger clone sits one base away, suggesting this may be a read error. The V and J genes are TRBV29-1 and TRBJ1-1; maybe TRBD1 (6 bases). V gave up 4 bases and J gave up 3 bases, with 9 bases separating them. Germline loops: CDR1 SQVTM, CDR2 ANQGSEA. The CDR3 extends over 12 amino acids. The CDR3 spells CSVGTVYTEAFF. Here the CDR3 DNA reads TGCAGCGTTGGGACAGTGTACACTGAAGCTTTCTTT.

This clonotype was recorded at least ten times. The chain links TRBV5-4 to TRBJ2-7; 10 nucleotides match TRBD2. The CDR3 contains 15 residues. The germline V gene has CDR1 SGHNT and CDR2 YYREEE (reference sequence). J lost 7 bases, V lost 1 base, and 8 bases had no gene match. CDR3 region: CASSLPLAGVEEQYF. CDR3 sequence (DNA): TGTGCCAGCAGCTTGCCCCTAGCGGGAGTAGAAGAGCAGTACTTC.